These T cell receptor beta chains were read from a single sample in a study of post-analysis software for immune sequencing data. TCRdb ran MiXCR on the PCR reads and lists one entry per CDR3 protein. The data show under 200,000 distinct CDR3 sequences, about 30% seen once. Sequences were obtained from blood. These receptors were taken from a girl aged 2-17 years with multiple sclerosis. The CDR3 runs from the conserved cysteine through the conserved F or W. Each record gives: D gene, clone size, V gene, J gene, CDR3 DNA, CDR3 protein. The D gene is left open where the match is weak. Clone size is shown for a subset of rows, as once, few, many or a class of expanded clone.

TRBD1	many	TRBV15	TRBJ2-5	TGTGCCACCAGCAGAGACAGGGACAGGCTCCAAGAGACCCAGTACTTC	CATSRDRDRLQETQYF
NA	NA	TRBV29-1	TRBJ1-1	TGCAGCGTTGAAGTCCTGGCGGGGAACACTGAAGCTTTCTTT	CSVEVLAGNTEAFF
NA	many	TRBV7-7	TRBJ2-7	TGTGCTAGCAGCTTAGATCGAGCTACCGAGCAGTACTTC	CASSLDRATEQYF
TRBD1	few	TRBV27	TRBJ2-1	TGTGCCAGCAGTTACGGGACAGGTGTCAATGAGCAGTTCTTC	CASSYGTGVNEQFF
NA	few	TRBV4-1	TRBJ1-2	TGCGCCAGCAGCCAAAATACAAACATCGACGGGGGTTCGACCTTC	CASSQNTNIDGGSTF
NA	few	TRBV5-1	TRBJ1-2	TGCGCCAGCAGCCCGAGGGGAGGACACGGCTACACCTTC	CASSPRGGHGYTF
TRBD1	NA	TRBV2	TRBJ2-3	TGTGCCAGCAGACAGACAGGGGGCGATACGCAGTATTTT	CASRQTGGDTQYF
TRBD2	NA	TRBV4-3	TRBJ2-1	TGCGCCAGCAGCCGCGGAAAATTCGTAGCGGGAGACAATGAGCAGTTCTTC	CASSRGKFVAGDNEQFF
NA	NA	TRBV7-6	TRBJ2-7	TGTGCCAGCAGCTTGCGGGACGTCCAGGGAACCTACGAGCAGTACTTC	CASSLRDVQGTYEQYF
TRBD1	few	TRBV5-5	TRBJ1-1	TGTGCCAGCAGCTTGGACGCAGGGGGCGCGGGCACTGAAGCTTTCTTT	CASSLDAGGAGTEAFF
NA	NA	TRBV20-1	TRBJ1-5	TGCAGTGCCACCGTTGCGGGGCTGAATCAGCCCCAGCATTTT	CSATVAGLNQPQHF
TRBD1	few	TRBV6-1	TRBJ2-1	TGTGCCAGCAGCGGAAACACAGGGGGCACCTACAATGAGCAGTTCTTC	CASSGNTGGTYNEQFF
NA	NA	TRBV7-9	TRBJ2-3	TGTGCCAGCAGCCTAGGGACAACCACAACAGATACGCAGTATTTT	CASSLGTTTTDTQYF
NA	many	TRBV7-9	TRBJ2-5	TGTGCCAGCAGCTTTGGACAGCACCAAGAGACCCAGTACTTC	CASSFGQHQETQYF
NA	NA	TRBV5-1	TRBJ2-5	TGCGCCAGCAGCTTGGGGGGCGGGTCACAAGAGACCCAGTACTTC	CASSLGGGSQETQYF
NA	many	TRBV20-1	TRBJ1-2	TGCAGTGCTAGTGAGGACAAGAACTATGGCTACACCTTC	CSASEDKNYGYTF
NA	many	TRBV5-1	TRBJ1-1	TGCGCCAGCAGCTTGGAGGGGCAGGGTGAAGCTTTCTTT	CASSLEGQGEAFF
TRBD1	NA	TRBV5-1	TRBJ1-1	TGCGCCAGCAGTTTACAGGGGAAAGGCACTGAAGCTTTCTTT	CASSLQGKGTEAFF
NA	NA	TRBV28	TRBJ1-1	TGTGCCAGCAGTTTAAGTCGACAAGCCGAAGCTTTCTTT	CASSLSRQAEAFF
NA	many	TRBV3-1	TRBJ2-5	TGTGCCAGCAGCGTAGGGCACGCGTGGGAGACCCAGTACTTC	CASSVGHAWETQYF
NA	NA	TRBV6-1	TRBJ2-7	TGTGCCAGCAGTGTCACGGGGCTGGGGGGAGAGCAGTACTTC	CASSVTGLGGEQYF
NA	few	TRBV29-1	TRBJ2-7	TGCAGCGCTGGTCTTGCCGCCTACGAGCAGTACTTC	CSAGLAAYEQYF
NA	few	TRBV29-1	TRBJ2-6	TGCAGCGTACTCCTTACCGACCGGATCAACGTCCTGACTTTC	CSVLLTDRINVLTF
NA	NA	TRBV18	TRBJ1-1	TGTGCCAGCTCACCACCCCAGGGGAGGGACACTGAAGCTTTCTTT	CASSPPQGRDTEAFF